A selection of T cell receptor beta chains follows, all from one sample in a study of neurological immune-mediated disorders. TCRdb fed the 5' RACE reads into MiXCR, producing one record per CDR3 protein. The sample records approximately 50,000 distinct CDR3 sequences, approximately 10% being singletons. Material: PBMCs. The receptors here all came from a man in his 70s with HTLV-1-associated myelopathy (HAM/TSP). Both conserved end residues are trimmed from each CDR3. Expanded clones get a size class; other rows say once, few or many, or leave the size out.

J gene: TRBJ2-1
clone size: many
V gene: TRBV20-1
CDR3 protein: SASELAGAYNEQF

J gene: TRBJ2-3
clone size: many
V gene: TRBV11-2
CDR3 protein: ASSFGQGTTDTQY

J gene: TRBJ2-7
clone size: many
V gene: TRBV18
CDR3 protein: ASLKDRGAVHEQY

J gene: TRBJ1-2
clone size: many
V gene: TRBV20-1
CDR3 protein: SAPKPDFRGYGYT

J gene: TRBJ2-1
clone size: many
V gene: TRBV7-8
CDR3 protein: ASRPTGLAGGSEQF

J gene: TRBJ1-6
clone size: many
V gene: TRBV18
CDR3 protein: ASSPGGQADSPLH

J gene: TRBJ1-6
clone size: many
V gene: TRBV6-2/TRBV6-3
CDR3 protein: ASSYAGESPLH

J gene: TRBJ2-1
clone size: .
V gene: TRBV18
CDR3 protein: ANSPPLVSSYNEQF

J gene: TRBJ2-1
clone size: .
V gene: TRBV5-1
CDR3 protein: ASSFYICSAVSGASSYNEQF

J gene: TRBJ2-5
clone size: many
V gene: TRBV5-1
CDR3 protein: ASSLDNQETQY

J gene: TRBJ2-5
clone size: many
V gene: TRBV7-9
CDR3 protein: ASSPNTLQQETQY

J gene: TRBJ2-3
clone size: .
V gene: TRBV16
CDR3 protein: ASSPSAELGDTRY

J gene: TRBJ1-2
clone size: many
V gene: TRBV3-1
CDR3 protein: ASSLEDRGWHGYT

J gene: TRBJ2-7
clone size: many
V gene: TRBV18
CDR3 protein: ASSPWTGGENEQY

J gene: TRBJ1-6
clone size: .
V gene: TRBV18
CDR3 protein: ASSIDRGRSPLH

J gene: TRBJ2-2
clone size: many
V gene: TRBV4-3
CDR3 protein: ASSHQPNTGELF

J gene: TRBJ2-3
clone size: many
V gene: TRBV5-6
CDR3 protein: ASSPTGRDTDTQY

J gene: TRBJ1-2
clone size: .
V gene: TRBV18
CDR3 protein: ASSSTGGYGYT

J gene: TRBJ2-7
clone size: many
V gene: TRBV4-3
CDR3 protein: ASSQEISRGLAHYEQY

J gene: TRBJ2-5
clone size: .
V gene: TRBV6-2/TRBV6-3
CDR3 protein: ASRGRSPETQY

J gene: TRBJ2-1
clone size: many
V gene: TRBV7-6
CDR3 protein: ASSLLRSSYNEQF

J gene: TRBJ1-2
clone size: many
V gene: TRBV15
CDR3 protein: ATSRVTGQRCT

J gene: TRBJ2-2
clone size: many
V gene: TRBV25-1
CDR3 protein: ASSGSGTNTGELF

J gene: TRBJ1-1
clone size: .
V gene: TRBV5-5
CDR3 protein: ASSLKAF

J gene: TRBJ1-2
clone size: many
V gene: TRBV29-1
CDR3 protein: SVDSGYT

J gene: TRBJ2-7
clone size: many
V gene: TRBV29-1
CDR3 protein: SVTLDYEQY

J gene: TRBJ2-5
clone size: many
V gene: TRBV7-2
CDR3 protein: ASSRGLEETQY

J gene: TRBJ2-1
clone size: many
V gene: TRBV4-3
CDR3 protein: ASSQLSGTLGEQF

J gene: TRBJ2-7
clone size: few
V gene: TRBV2
CDR3 protein: ASSRQGGYEQY

J gene: TRBJ2-1
clone size: many
V gene: TRBV15
CDR3 protein: ATSREGLYNEQF

J gene: TRBJ2-1
clone size: .
V gene: TRBV11-3
CDR3 protein: ASSLFTGGYNEQF

J gene: TRBJ2-1
clone size: many
V gene: TRBV7-2
CDR3 protein: ASSHGLAGGNEQF

J gene: TRBJ1-1
clone size: many
V gene: TRBV6-2/TRBV6-3
CDR3 protein: ASKQGTERAF

J gene: TRBJ1-1
clone size: medium-sized
V gene: TRBV5-1
CDR3 protein: ASSLGVRLDGNTEAF

J gene: TRBJ2-1
clone size: many
V gene: TRBV7-2
CDR3 protein: ASSLLAPGSYNEQF

J gene: TRBJ1-5
clone size: few
V gene: TRBV2
CDR3 protein: ASSENRGKPQH

J gene: TRBJ2-6
clone size: many
V gene: TRBV4-3
CDR3 protein: ASSQWGANVLT

J gene: TRBJ2-1
clone size: many
V gene: TRBV24-1
CDR3 protein: ATSDYRWSNEQF

J gene: TRBJ1-5
clone size: medium-sized
V gene: TRBV12-3/TRBV12-4
CDR3 protein: ASRESGSNQPQH

J gene: TRBJ2-7
clone size: many
V gene: TRBV28
CDR3 protein: ASSLTGAFSYEQY

J gene: TRBJ2-3
clone size: many
V gene: TRBV5-5
CDR3 protein: ASSSSGTGRGTDTQY

J gene: TRBJ1-1
clone size: many
V gene: TRBV6-5
CDR3 protein: ARVGYTEAF

J gene: TRBJ2-5
clone size: many
V gene: TRBV7-9
CDR3 protein: ASSLAGTGQETQY

J gene: TRBJ2-7
clone size: .
V gene: TRBV5-1
CDR3 protein: ASTPGTALYEQY

J gene: TRBJ2-5
clone size: many
V gene: TRBV7-8
CDR3 protein: ASSLVPPRTSGNQETQY

J gene: TRBJ1-1
clone size: many
V gene: TRBV28
CDR3 protein: ASRLTLRNTEAF

J gene: TRBJ1-2
clone size: many
V gene: TRBV12-3/TRBV12-4
CDR3 protein: ASSLVPGGILGNYGYT

J gene: TRBJ2-2
clone size: many
V gene: TRBV5-5
CDR3 protein: ASSLSGRSTGELF

J gene: TRBJ2-3
clone size: many
V gene: TRBV28
CDR3 protein: ASSTGTGSGTRTDTQY

J gene: TRBJ2-2
clone size: many
V gene: TRBV2
CDR3 protein: ASRGVGGPTGELF

J gene: TRBJ2-3
clone size: few
V gene: TRBV7-2
CDR3 protein: ASSPPGYTDTQY

J gene: TRBJ2-5
clone size: .
V gene: TRBV20-1
CDR3 protein: SASQGETQY